This paragraph covers one TCR beta chain sequence. Its target is unknown. This entry is derived from a study of T cell responses to AZD1222 COVID-19 vaccine. The CDR3 spans 15 residues. Trimming took 0 bases from V and 3 from J, leaving 11 bases between them. Per germline, CDR1 MNHEY and CDR2 SMNVEV (reference sequence). Points from the study as a whole: Only after the peak T cell response were repertoires sampled. Possibly, clonal diversity was underestimated; donors were largely white British and included more females. Just 6 or 7 AZD1222 recipients were seropositive at baseline.

Assay: immunoSEQ multiplex PCR; the TCRdb copy retains only in-frame clones and omits some. Of around 140,000 clones listed, approximately 85% are singletons. The J gene is TRBJ1-2, the V gene TRBV27; D may be TRBD1 (6 bases). The clonotype originates from an adult who received the MenACWY meningococcal vaccine as a control. Sequences were derived from peripheral blood, sampled 28 days after the second dose of the MenACWY control vaccine. The CDR3 is CASSLSWGADYGYTF. For the CDR3, the DNA is TGTGCCAGCAGTTTATCCTGGGGGGCTGACTATGGCTACACCTTC.